The 3 T cell receptor beta chains listed next were all sequenced from one sample in a study of PD-1 blockade in classical Hodgkin lymphoma. Time point of the sample: cycle 4 day 1 (C4D1), after around six weeks of nivolumab. There was relapse after autologous stem cell transplantation in every patient, and there was variation in brentuximab vedotin exposure. Researchers pulled CD8+ T cells out of thawed PBMCs using magnetic negative selection. Some clones are missing from TCRdb's copy, which holds only in-frame ones; the method was immunoSEQ multiplex PCR. The sample lists roughly 20,000 clones, approximately 84% seen once, with 7.3% in the top ten. Source: CD8+ T cells from blood, taken before the fourth cycle of nivolumab. These receptors all come from a human donor with classical Hodgkin lymphoma.

This chain uses TRBV28 with TRBJ1-1; tentative D call: TRBD1 (6 bases). The germline V and J ends were trimmed by 6 bases and 3 bases, with 20 bases remaining between them. This CDR3 is 16 amino acids long. The germline V gene encodes CDR1 MDHEN and CDR2 SYDVKM. The CDR3 DNA sequence: TGTGCCAGCAGATTTACCCCCCGACAGGTGGACACTGAAGCTTTCTTT. The encoded protein is CASRFTPRQVDTEAFF. Together with reference TRBV28 and TRBJ1-1, the CDR3 gives the full variable domain: DVKVTQSSRYLVKRTGEKVFLECVQDMDHENMFWYRQDPGLGLRLIYFSYDVKMKEKGDIPEGYSVSREKKERFSLILESASTNQTSMYLCASRFTPRQVDTEAFFGQGTRLTVV.

This clone was found a few times. The rearrangement uses TRBV27 and TRBJ2-7; TRBD1 matches at 11 bases. The junction had 6 bases not matched to a gene; V was cut back by 8 bases and J by 3 bases. CDR1 MNHEY and CDR2 SMNVEV come from the germline V gene (reference sequence). CDR3 size: 14 residues. The CDR3 DNA is TGTGCCAGCGGGCCCGGGACAGGGGGCTACGAGCAGTACTTC. Amino acid sequence: CASGPGTGGYEQYF.

The chain has TRBV13 and TRBJ2-5; 7 nucleotides line up with TRBD1. V dropped 5 bases and J dropped 1; count of bases not matched to a gene: 4. This CDR3 has 14 residues. Per the germline V gene, CDR1 is PRHDT and CDR2 is FYEKMQ (reference sequence). Here the CDR3 reads CASSIRDSQETQYF. DNA of the CDR3: TGTGCCAGCAGCATCCGGGACAGCCAAGAGACCCAGTACTTC.